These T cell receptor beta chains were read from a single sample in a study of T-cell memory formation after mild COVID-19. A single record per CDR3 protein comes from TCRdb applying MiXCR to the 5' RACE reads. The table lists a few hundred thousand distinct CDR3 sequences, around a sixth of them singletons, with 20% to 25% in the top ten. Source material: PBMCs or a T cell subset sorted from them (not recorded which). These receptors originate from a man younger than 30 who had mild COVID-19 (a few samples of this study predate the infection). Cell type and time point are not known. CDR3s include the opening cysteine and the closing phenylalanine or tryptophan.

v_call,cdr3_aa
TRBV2,CASSVNHPSTDTQYF
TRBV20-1,CSARVWGLAGEQETQYF
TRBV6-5,CASCQGAEQFF
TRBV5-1,CASSMTGELFF
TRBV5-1,CASSSGQGNSPLHF
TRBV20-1,CSARRQETQYF
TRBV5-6,CASSLQGTDTEAFF
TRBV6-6,CASSPMGSDYGYTF
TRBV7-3,CASSTLAGASGEQFF
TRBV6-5,CASSPGTGFHGYTF
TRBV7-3,CASSWAGGLYETQYF
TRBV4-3,CASSQGRAREQFF
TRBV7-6,CASTLDRAETQYF
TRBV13,CASSPRLAGGVTDTQYF
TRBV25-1,CASWDSPNEKLFF
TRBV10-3,CATRPGGNTGELFF
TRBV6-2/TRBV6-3,CASSYRKVSTDTQYF
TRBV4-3,CASSQEWAPGPMGTQYF